This T cell receptor beta chain was documented in a study of chemoradiotherapy in HPV16-positive cancers. Trimming removed 0 bases at V and 0 bases at J, with 8 bases between. The CDR3 length is 15 residues. CDR1 and CDR2 from the germline V gene are SGHNT and YYREEE (reference sequence). Libraries were prepared by immunoSEQ multiplex PCR; TCRdb keeps only in-frame clonotypes and omits some of them. The sample lists fewer than 20,000 clones, 85% to 95% occurring once. Samples were taken several times over chemoradiotherapy. About this clone: Its antigen remains unidentified.

Study results and limitations: Non-HPV-specific T cells did not expand in tumors during treatment, whereas candidate HPV-specific clones and E7-related motifs did.

The chain employs TRBV5-4 and TRBJ2-3; D gene uncertain. The source was blood, collected from a patient who underwent chemoradiotherapy. This receptor was identified in a human donor with HPV-associated anogenital cancer. CDR3 loop: CASSLGAGSTDTQYF. CDR3 nucleotide sequence: TGTGCCAGCAGCTTGGGAGCAGGTAGCACAGATACGCAGTATTTT.